These T cell receptor beta chains were read from a single sample in a study of shared clonotypes between healthy human individuals. TCRdb's table, derived via immunoSEQ multiplex PCR, lists solely in-frame clones and lacks some. The sample contains about 690,000 clones, about nine tenths of which appear only once. The sequencing input was memory CD8+ T cells from PBMCs. These receptors were obtained from a man in his late teens or twenties in good health. Some clones in this sample may be carry-over from other donors' samples. Both conserved end residues are part of each CDR3. A D gene is named only where the DNA matches it firmly. The listing skips clone size in some rows; elsewhere it reads once, few, many or a size class.

v_call	clone_size	d_call	j_call	cdr3_length	cdr3_nt	cdr3_aa
TRBV29-1	.	TRBD1	TRBJ1-2	14	TGCAGCGGGGGAGCCGGGACAGGGACCTATGGCTACACCTTC	CSGGAGTGTYGYTF
TRBV27	.	TRBD2	TRBJ2-7	14	TGTGCCAGCAGTTCCAGCGGGAGAGGGTACGAGCAGTACTTC	CASSSSGRGYEQYF
TRBV9	.	TRBD1	TRBJ2-5	14	TGTGCCAGCAGCGGGAGGACAGGAGGAGAGACCCAGTACTTC	CASSGRTGGETQYF
TRBV7-2	.	.	TRBJ1-4	14	TGTGCCAGCAGCTTAGCAATCGGGGATGAAAAACTGTTTTTT	CASSLAIGDEKLFF
TRBV13	.	.	TRBJ2-7	12	TGTGCCGTCGGGACCCAACCGGGGGAGCAGTACTTC	CAVGTQPGEQYF
TRBV15	.	.	TRBJ2-7	18	TGTGCCACCAGCAGAGATAGGGCAGAAGGGGAGGTTGGCTACGAGCAGTACTTC	CATSRDRAEGEVGYEQYF
TRBV19	.	.	TRBJ2-2	12	TGTGCCAGTGGCTGGCCCACCGGGGAGCTGTTTTTT	CASGWPTGELFF
TRBV29-1	.	.	TRBJ1-1	8	TGCAGCGTACCCGGCCGGGTCTTT	CSVPGRVF
TRBV7-9	.	.	TRBJ1-2	16	TGTGCCAGCAGCCCCCCAAAGCCGCAGGGAAACTATGGCTACACCTTC	CASSPPKPQGNYGYTF
TRBV29-1	few	.	TRBJ1-1	16	TGCAGCGTTGAACGCAGGGGACTGGCCTTGGGGACTGAAGCTTTCTTT	CSVERRGLALGTEAFF
TRBV19	.	.	TRBJ1-4	15	TGTGCCAGTAGTATAGCCAACGGGGGCCGGGAAAAACTGTTTTTT	CASSIANGGREKLFF
TRBV15	.	.	TRBJ2-2	13	TGTGCCACCAGCCGTTCTCGGGCCGGGGAGCTGTTTTTT	CATSRSRAGELFF
TRBV13	.	.	TRBJ2-7	15	TGTGCCAGCAGCCCGGACAGCTCGAATCCTACGGAGCAGTACTTC	CASSPDSSNPTEQYF
TRBV7-3	.	.	TRBJ2-7	16	TGTGCCAGCAGCCCTGGTGTGGGGGAGAGGGGCTACGAGCAGTACTTC	CASSPGVGERGYEQYF
TRBV9	few	.	TRBJ2-3	14	TGTGCCAGCAATACCGGATCTCACACAGATACGCAGTATTTT	CASNTGSHTDTQYF
TRBV10-1	.	.	TRBJ2-1	16	TGCGCCAGCAGTGAGTCTCCGCGGGACCTTAACAATGAGCAGTTCTTC	CASSESPRDLNNEQFF
TRBV7-6	.	.	TRBJ2-1	13	TGTGCCAGCAGCCTCGGGCCCCGCGCGACGCCGTTCTTC	CASSLGPRATPFF
TRBV19	.	TRBD1	TRBJ1-1	14	TGTGCCAGTAGTACCTGGGACAGGAGGACTGAAGCTTTCTTT	CASSTWDRRTEAFF
TRBV6-4	few	TRBD2	TRBJ2-1	15	TGTGCCAGCAGTGAGACTAGCGGGAGTTCGAATGAGCAGTTCTTC	CASSETSGSSNEQFF
TRBV27	.	.	TRBJ1-1	13	TGTGCCAGCAGTTTACTCGCAGGGTCTGAAGCTTTCTTT	CASSLLAGSEAFF
TRBV11-3	.	.	TRBJ1-5	19	TGTGCCAGCAGCTTATCCCCGGGACAAATGCTATGTCGCAATCAGCCCCAGCATTTT	CASSLSPGQMLCRNQPQHF
TRBV2	.	.	TRBJ1-1	14	TGTGCCAGCAGTGAAATAAAGGGTAGGGCTGAAGCTTTCTTT	CASSEIKGRAEAFF
TRBV7-9	once	TRBD1	TRBJ1-2	15	TGTGCCAGCGGAGACAGGGACAGCCCCTACTATGGCTACACCTTC	CASGDRDSPYYGYTF
TRBV6-6	.	.	TRBJ1-1	14	TGTGCCAGCAGTTGGGGGACAATCGGCACTGAAGCTTTCTTT	CASSWGTIGTEAFF
TRBV11-2	.	.	TRBJ2-7	14	TGTGCCAGCAGCTTAGTTCCAGGTTCCTACGAGCAGTACTTC	CASSLVPGSYEQYF
TRBV27	.	TRBD1	TRBJ2-7	14	TGTGCCAGCAGTAGGACAGGCCCTACCTACGAGCAGTACTTC	CASSRTGPTYEQYF
TRBV5-6	.	.	TRBJ2-4	13	TGTGCCAGCAGCCAAGGCCTCAACGGCATTCAGTACTTC	CASSQGLNGIQYF
TRBV19	.	TRBD2	TRBJ2-1	14	TGTGCCACCTCACTAGCGGGAAACTACAATGAGCAGTTCTTC	CATSLAGNYNEQFF
TRBV7-3	once	TRBD2	TRBJ2-1	14	TGTGCCAGCAGCATAAGCGGGAATAAGAATGAGCAGTTCTTC	CASSISGNKNEQFF
TRBV7-8	.	.	TRBJ2-2	15	TGTGCCAGCAGCCAAGAACTACCGAACACCGGGGAGCTGTTTTTT	CASSQELPNTGELFF
TRBV6-1	.	TRBD2	TRBJ2-7	15	TGTGCCAGCAGTGATCTAGCGGGAGGGCCTGGCGAGCAGTACTTC	CASSDLAGGPGEQYF
TRBV7-8	.	TRBD1	TRBJ1-1	18	TGTGCCAGCAGCGAAACAGGGGGCACAAACGTGTTGAACACTGAAGCTTTCTTT	CASSETGGTNVLNTEAFF
TRBV15	.	.	TRBJ2-3	12	TGTGCCACCAGCAGCAACACAGATACGCAGTATTTT	CATSSNTDTQYF
TRBV28	.	.	TRBJ2-2	14	TGTGCCAGCAGAAGGAATATGCGAACCGGGGAGCTGTTTTTT	CASRRNMRTGELFF
TRBV11-2	once	.	TRBJ2-1	15	TGTGCCAGCAGCTTCTTAGGGGCCTCCTACAATGAGCAGTTCTTC	CASSFLGASYNEQFF
TRBV6-5	once	.	TRBJ1-2	15	TGTGCCAGCAGTTACTCGATGGCAGACATCTATGGCTACACCTTC	CASSYSMADIYGYTF
TRBV4-3	.	.	TRBJ1-2	15	TGCGCCAGCAGCCTCGAGGAGGGTGAGAACTATGGCTACACCTTC	CASSLEEGENYGYTF
TRBV7-6	.	TRBD1	TRBJ1-1	15	TGTGCCAGCCGCCCCCCAGGGGGTGTGAACACTGAAGCTTTCTTT	CASRPPGGVNTEAFF
TRBV28	.	.	TRBJ2-1	15	TGTGCCAGCAGTTTAACTCCGGGACTCAACAATGAGCAGTTCTTC	CASSLTPGLNNEQFF
TRBV9	.	.	TRBJ2-1	15	TGTGCCAGCAGCGCCTCTTGGGGACTTAACAATGAGCAGTTCTTC	CASSASWGLNNEQFF
TRBV5-5	.	.	TRBJ2-7	14	TGTGCCAGCAGCTTTACGGACACCTTCTACGAGCAGTACTTC	CASSFTDTFYEQYF
TRBV7-8	.	TRBD2	TRBJ2-1	16	TGTGCCAGCAGCCCGGGACTAGCGGGAGTCGGAGATGAGCAGTTCTTC	CASSPGLAGVGDEQFF
TRBV6-5	.	TRBD1	TRBJ1-1	15	TGTGCCAGCAGAGGACAGGGTGGGGGGAACACTGAAGCTTTCTTT	CASRGQGGGNTEAFF
TRBV10-3	.	.	TRBJ2-7	14	TGTGCCATCAGTGAGTCCGGGTCGTTCTACGAGCAGTACTTC	CAISESGSFYEQYF